These T cell receptor beta chains were read from a single sample in a study of cytomegalovirus exposure and HLA in healthy donors. TCRdb keeps only in-frame clones here, not all; method: immunoSEQ multiplex PCR. The sample's table shows over 100,000 clones. The sequenced material came from PBMCs. These receptors were taken from a man aged 18 to 30 in good health and CMV-seronegative. The CDR3 runs from the conserved cysteine through the conserved F or W. Each record gives: J gene, D gene, V gene, CDR3 length, CDR3 DNA, CDR3 protein. D genes are given only for firm matches.

TRBJ2-3,TRBD2,TRBV19,13,TGTGCCAGTAGCGGTAGCGGGACAGATACGCAGTATTTT,CASSGSGTDTQYF
TRBJ2-7,NA,TRBV6-5,16,TGTGCCAGCAGTTACTCGAGTTGGACACGAGCCTACGAGCAGTACTTC,CASSYSSWTRAYEQYF
TRBJ1-1,TRBD1,TRBV4-3,14,TGCGCCAGCAGCCAGGGACAGGGGGCCGCTGAAGCTTTCTTT,CASSQGQGAAEAFF
TRBJ1-1,NA,TRBV5-1,15,TGCGCCAGCAGCCCGGGGTCTGGGCTAAACACTGAAGCTTTCTTT,CASSPGSGLNTEAFF
TRBJ2-2,TRBD1,TRBV9,15,TGTGCCAGCAGCGTAGGGGACAGGAACACCGGGGAGCTGTTTTTT,CASSVGDRNTGELFF
TRBJ2-7,TRBD2,TRBV19,14,TGTGCCAGTAGTATCGGACTAGATGGTCGCGAGCAGTACTTC,CASSIGLDGREQYF
TRBJ1-6,TRBD1,TRBV15,15,TGTGCCACCAGCGGTACGACAGGGTTCGCTTCACCCCTCCACTTT,CATSGTTGFASPLHF
TRBJ1-1,NA,TRBV5-1,14,TGCGCCAGCGCATCCGGACAACTGAACACTGAAGCTTTCTTT,CASASGQLNTEAFF
TRBJ1-2,NA,TRBV2,12,TGTGCCGGCACTGAGTTCGGGGATGGCTACACCTTC,CAGTEFGDGYTF
TRBJ2-3,NA,TRBV28,13,TGTGCCAGCAGTTTACAGGTGTCCAATACGCAGTATTTT,CASSLQVSNTQYF
TRBJ1-5,NA,TRBV7-2,15,TGTGCCAGCAGCTTAGGGGGGGGATGGGGTCAGCCCCAGCATTTT,CASSLGGGWGQPQHF
TRBJ2-7,TRBD2,TRBV4-3,15,TGCGCCAGCAGCCAAGGAACTAGCGGAGCCTACGAGCAGTACTTC,CASSQGTSGAYEQYF
TRBJ2-7,TRBD2,TRBV5-6,12,TGTGCCAGCAGCTTAGGGAGGGAGCAGCAGTACTTC,CASSLGREQQYF
TRBJ1-4,TRBD1,TRBV6-5,15,TGTGCCAGCAGTTACTCCGGGACAGGGGGGGAAAAACTGTTTTTT,CASSYSGTGGEKLFF
TRBJ1-2,NA,TRBV25-1,13,TGTGCCAGCAGTGCTATCCCCCGAGGGGGCTACACCTTC,CASSAIPRGGYTF
TRBJ2-1,NA,TRBV28,11,TGTGCCAGCAGTTTGGCCGGGGAGCAGTTCTTC,CASSLAGEQFF
TRBJ1-1,NA,TRBV6-5,13,TGTGCCAGCAAAAAGGGACTCAACACTGAAGCTTTCTTT,CASKKGLNTEAFF
TRBJ2-7,TRBD1,TRBV7-9,13,TGTGCCAGCAGCTGGGGACAGAGCTACGAGCAGTACTTC,CASSWGQSYEQYF
TRBJ1-5,TRBD1,TRBV27,14,TGTGCCAGCAGCAGACAGGGGGCTGGTCAGCCCCAGCATTTT,CASSRQGAGQPQHF
TRBJ1-1,TRBD1,TRBV5-4,15,TGTGCCAGCAGCCCCGGACAGGGGAGGCCCACTGAAGCTTTCTTT,CASSPGQGRPTEAFF
TRBJ1-5,TRBD1,TRBV11-2,16,TGTGCCAGCAGCTTAGGGAGACAGGGGGGCAATCAGCCCCAGCATTTT,CASSLGRQGGNQPQHF
TRBJ1-2,TRBD1,TRBV5-1,14,TGCGCCAGCAGCTTCCAACAGGGGGCTAGTGGCTACACCTTC,CASSFQQGASGYTF
TRBJ1-4,NA,TRBV4-1,11,TGCGCCAGCAGCTACGGTGAAAAACTGTTTTTT,CASSYGEKLFF
TRBJ1-6,TRBD1,TRBV5-6,14,TGTGCCAGCAGCCACGGGGACAGCGATTCACCCCTCCACTTT,CASSHGDSDSPLHF
TRBJ1-1,NA,TRBV7-6,15,TGTGCCAGCAGCGCAGAGGGACACTGGAACACTGAAGCTTTCTTT,CASSAEGHWNTEAFF
TRBJ1-6,TRBD1,TRBV11-2,18,TGTGCCAGCAGCTTAAGGGACAGGGGGGCCTCCTATAATTCACCCCTCCACTTT,CASSLRDRGASYNSPLHF
TRBJ2-7,NA,TRBV7-9,10,TGTGCCAGCAGCGCGGGGGAGCAGTACTTC,CASSAGEQYF
TRBJ2-3,NA,TRBV11-1,13,TGTGCCAGCAGCTTAGTAGTTATGGGAGAGCAGTATTTT,CASSLVVMGEQYF
TRBJ1-2,NA,TRBV5-5,13,TGTGCCAGCAGCTTGTGGGGGACTGATGGCTACACCTTC,CASSLWGTDGYTF
TRBJ2-3,TRBD1,TRBV14,15,TGTGCCAGCAGCCAAGGACAGGGGACGGTAGATACGCAGTATTTT,CASSQGQGTVDTQYF
TRBJ2-5,TRBD2,TRBV4-1,18,TGCGCCAGCAGCCAGCCTAATCTGGGACTAGCGGGAGCGGAGACCCAGTACTTC,CASSQPNLGLAGAETQYF
TRBJ1-1,NA,TRBV7-2,16,TGTGCCAGCAGCCCTGACGGAGCCCCTACGAACACTGAAGCTTTCTTT,CASSPDGAPTNTEAFF